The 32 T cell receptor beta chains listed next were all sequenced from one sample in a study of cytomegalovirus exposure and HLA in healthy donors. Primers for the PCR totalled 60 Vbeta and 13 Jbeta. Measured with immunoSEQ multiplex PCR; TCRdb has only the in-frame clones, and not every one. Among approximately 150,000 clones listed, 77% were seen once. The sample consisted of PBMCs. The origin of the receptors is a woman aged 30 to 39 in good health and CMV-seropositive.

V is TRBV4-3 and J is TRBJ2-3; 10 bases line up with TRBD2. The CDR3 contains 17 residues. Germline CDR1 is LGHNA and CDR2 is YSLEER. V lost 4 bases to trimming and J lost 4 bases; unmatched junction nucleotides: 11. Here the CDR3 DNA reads TGCGCCAGCAGCCCCCGGGCTAGCGGGAGTGCGTCAGATACGCAGTATTTT. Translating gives CASSPRASGSASDTQYF.

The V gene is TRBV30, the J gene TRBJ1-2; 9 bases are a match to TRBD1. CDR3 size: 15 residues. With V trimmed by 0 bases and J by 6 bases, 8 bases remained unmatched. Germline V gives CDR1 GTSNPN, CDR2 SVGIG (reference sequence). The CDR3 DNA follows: TGTGCCTGGAGTGTAGGCGACAGGGGGTCGGATGGCTACACCTTC. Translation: CAWSVGDRGSDGYTF.

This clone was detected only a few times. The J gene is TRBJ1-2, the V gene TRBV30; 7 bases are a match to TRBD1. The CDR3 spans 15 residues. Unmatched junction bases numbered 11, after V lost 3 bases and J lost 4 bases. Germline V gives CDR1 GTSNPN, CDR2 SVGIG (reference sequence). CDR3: CAWSPSGGWIYGYTF. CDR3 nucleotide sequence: TGTGCCTGGAGCCCTTCAGGGGGGTGGATCTATGGCTACACCTTC.

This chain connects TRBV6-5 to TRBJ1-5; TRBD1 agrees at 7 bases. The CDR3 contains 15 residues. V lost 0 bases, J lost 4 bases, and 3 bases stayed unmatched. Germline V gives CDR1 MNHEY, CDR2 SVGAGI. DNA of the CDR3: TGTGCCAGCAGTTACTCGGGGACAGCTAATCAGCCCCAGCATTTT. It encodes CASSYSGTANQPQHF.

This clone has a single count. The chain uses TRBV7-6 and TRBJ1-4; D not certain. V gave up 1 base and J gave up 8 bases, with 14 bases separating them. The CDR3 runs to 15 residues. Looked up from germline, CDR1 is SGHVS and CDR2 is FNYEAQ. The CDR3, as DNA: TGTGCCAGCAGCTTAGGAGGGAATGGAGTAGAAAAACTGTTTTTT. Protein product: CASSLGGNGVEKLFF.

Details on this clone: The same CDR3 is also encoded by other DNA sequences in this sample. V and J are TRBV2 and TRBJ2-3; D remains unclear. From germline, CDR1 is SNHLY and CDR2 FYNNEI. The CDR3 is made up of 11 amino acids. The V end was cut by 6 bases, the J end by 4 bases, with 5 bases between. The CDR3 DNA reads TGTGCCAGCAGCATAGCAGATACGCAGTATTTT. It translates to CASSIADTQYF.

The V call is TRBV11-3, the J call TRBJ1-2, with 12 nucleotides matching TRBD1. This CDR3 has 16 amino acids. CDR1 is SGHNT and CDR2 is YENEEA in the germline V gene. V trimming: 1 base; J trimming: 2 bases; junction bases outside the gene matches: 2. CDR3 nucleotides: TGTGCCAGCAGCTTAGTTGGGACAGGGGGCAACTATGGCTACACCTTC. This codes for CASSLVGTGGNYGYTF.

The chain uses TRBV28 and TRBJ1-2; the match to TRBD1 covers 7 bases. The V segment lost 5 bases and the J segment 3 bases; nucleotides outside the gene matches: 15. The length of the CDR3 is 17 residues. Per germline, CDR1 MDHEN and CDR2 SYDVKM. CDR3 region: CASSLTGTDGVYYGYTF. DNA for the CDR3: TGTGCCAGCAGTCTAACCGGGACAGACGGGGTTTACTATGGCTACACCTTC.

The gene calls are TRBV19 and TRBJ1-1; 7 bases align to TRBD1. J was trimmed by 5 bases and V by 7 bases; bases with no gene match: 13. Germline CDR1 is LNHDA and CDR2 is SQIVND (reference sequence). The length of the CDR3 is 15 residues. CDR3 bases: TGTGCCAGTATTCGATCCAGGGGGACGGGGACTGAAGCTTTCTTT. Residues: CASIRSRGTGTEAFF. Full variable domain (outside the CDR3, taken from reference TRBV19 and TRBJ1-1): DGGITQSPKYLFRKEGQNVTLSCEQNLNHDAMYWYRQDPGQGLRLIYYSQIVNDFQKGDIAEGYSVSREKKESFPLTVTSAQKNPTAFYLCASIRSRGTGTEAFFGQGTRLTVV.

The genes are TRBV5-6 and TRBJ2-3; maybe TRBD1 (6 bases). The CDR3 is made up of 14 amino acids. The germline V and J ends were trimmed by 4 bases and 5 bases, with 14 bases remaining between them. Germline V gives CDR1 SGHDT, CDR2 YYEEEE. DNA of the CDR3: TGTGCCAGCAGCGGCCCAGGGGAACGAGATACGCAGTATTTT. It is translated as CASSGPGERDTQYF.

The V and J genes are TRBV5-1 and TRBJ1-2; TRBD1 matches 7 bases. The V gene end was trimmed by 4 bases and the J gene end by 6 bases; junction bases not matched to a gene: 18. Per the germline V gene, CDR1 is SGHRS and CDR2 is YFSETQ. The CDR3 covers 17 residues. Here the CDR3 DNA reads TGCGCCAGCAGCCAAACGGTTTCGACAGGGTTGTATAATGGCTACACCTTC. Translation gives CASSQTVSTGLYNGYTF.

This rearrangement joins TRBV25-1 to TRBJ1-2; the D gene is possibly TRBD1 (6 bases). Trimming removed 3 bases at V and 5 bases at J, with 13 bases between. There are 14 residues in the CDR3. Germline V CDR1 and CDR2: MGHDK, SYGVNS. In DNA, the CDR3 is TGTGCCAGCAGTGATACAGGGATAGGGTATGGCTACACCTTC. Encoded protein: CASSDTGIGYGYTF.

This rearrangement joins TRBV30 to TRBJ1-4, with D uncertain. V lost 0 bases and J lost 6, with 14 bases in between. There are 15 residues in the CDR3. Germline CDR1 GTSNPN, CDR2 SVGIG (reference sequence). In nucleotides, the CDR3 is TGTGCCTGGAGTGTACCCGAGGGTGCGGATGAAAAACTGTTTTTT. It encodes CAWSVPEGADEKLFF.

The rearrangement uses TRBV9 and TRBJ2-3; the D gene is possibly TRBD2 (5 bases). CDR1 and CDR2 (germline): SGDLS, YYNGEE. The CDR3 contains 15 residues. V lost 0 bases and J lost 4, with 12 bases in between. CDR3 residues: CASSVGASSADTQYF. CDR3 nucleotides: TGTGCCAGCAGCGTAGGGGCTAGCAGTGCAGATACGCAGTATTTT.

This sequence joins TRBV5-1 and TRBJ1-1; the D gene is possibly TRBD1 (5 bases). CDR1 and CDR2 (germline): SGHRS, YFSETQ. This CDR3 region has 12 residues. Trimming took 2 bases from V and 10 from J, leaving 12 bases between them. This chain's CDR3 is CASSFLEGPAFF. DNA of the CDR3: TGCGCCAGCAGCTTTTTGGAGGGGCCAGCTTTCTTT.

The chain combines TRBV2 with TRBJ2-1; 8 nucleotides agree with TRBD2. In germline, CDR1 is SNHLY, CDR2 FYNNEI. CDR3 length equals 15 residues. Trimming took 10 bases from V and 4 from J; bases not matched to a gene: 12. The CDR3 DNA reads TGTGCCACCCAGGGCCTAGCGGGCCGTTACAATGAGCAGTTCTTC. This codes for CATQGLAGRYNEQFF.

This chain's CDR3 is CASSLAVASGAHSYEQYF. The DNA for the CDR3 is TGTGCCAGCAGCTTGGCCGTGGCTAGCGGGGCCCACTCCTACGAGCAGTACTTC. This chain connects TRBV5-6 to TRBJ2-7; TRBD2 aligns across 9 bases. CDR1 is SGHDT and CDR2 is YYEEEE in the germline V gene. The length of the CDR3 is 18 residues. V trimming: 0 bases; J trimming: 0 bases; junction bases outside the gene matches: 10.

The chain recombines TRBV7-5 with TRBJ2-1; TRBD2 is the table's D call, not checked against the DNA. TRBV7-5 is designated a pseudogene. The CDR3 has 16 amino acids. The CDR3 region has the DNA TGTGTCAGAAGCTACCCCCCGCGGGAGGGATACAATGAGCAGTTCTTC. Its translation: CVRSYPPREGYNEQFF.

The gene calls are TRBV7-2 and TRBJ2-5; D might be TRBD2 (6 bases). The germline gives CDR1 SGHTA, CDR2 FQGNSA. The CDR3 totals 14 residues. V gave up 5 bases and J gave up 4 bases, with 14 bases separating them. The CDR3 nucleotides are TGTGCCAGCAGCGGGAGGTCAGGGAGAGAGACCCAGTACTTC. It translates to CASSGRSGRETQYF.

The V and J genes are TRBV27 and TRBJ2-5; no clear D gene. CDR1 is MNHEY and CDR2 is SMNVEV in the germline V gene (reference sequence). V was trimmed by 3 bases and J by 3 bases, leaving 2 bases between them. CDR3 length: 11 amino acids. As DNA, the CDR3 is TGTGCCAGCAGTTTTAAAGAGACCCAGTACTTC. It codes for CASSFKETQYF.

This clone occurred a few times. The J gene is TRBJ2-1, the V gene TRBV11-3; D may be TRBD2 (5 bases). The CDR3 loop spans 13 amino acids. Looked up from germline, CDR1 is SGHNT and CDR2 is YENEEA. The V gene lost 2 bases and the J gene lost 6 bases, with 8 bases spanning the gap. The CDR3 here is CASSLLALNEQFF. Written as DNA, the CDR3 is TGTGCCAGCAGCTTATTAGCGCTCAATGAGCAGTTCTTC.

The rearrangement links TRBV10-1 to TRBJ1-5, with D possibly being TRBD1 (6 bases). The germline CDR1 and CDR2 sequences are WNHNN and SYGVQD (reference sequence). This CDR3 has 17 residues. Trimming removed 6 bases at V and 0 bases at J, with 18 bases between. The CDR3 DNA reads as TGCGCCAGCAGCGCCCGACAGGTCCCTGATAGCAATCAGCCCCAGCATTTT. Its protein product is CASSARQVPDSNQPQHF.

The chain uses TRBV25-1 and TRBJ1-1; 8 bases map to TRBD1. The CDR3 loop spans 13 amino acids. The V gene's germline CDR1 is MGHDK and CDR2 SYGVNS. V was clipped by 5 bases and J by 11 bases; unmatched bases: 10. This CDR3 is CASSFRGQGRAFF. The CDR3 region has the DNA TGTGCCAGCAGTTTCCGAGGACAGGGACGTGCTTTCTTT.

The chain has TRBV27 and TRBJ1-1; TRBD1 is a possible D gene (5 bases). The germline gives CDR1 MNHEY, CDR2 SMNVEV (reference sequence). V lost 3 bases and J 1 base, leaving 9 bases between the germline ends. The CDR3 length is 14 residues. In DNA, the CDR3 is TGTGCCAGCAGTTTCCCAGGACAGAACACTGAAGCTTTCTTT. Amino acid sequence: CASSFPGQNTEAFF.

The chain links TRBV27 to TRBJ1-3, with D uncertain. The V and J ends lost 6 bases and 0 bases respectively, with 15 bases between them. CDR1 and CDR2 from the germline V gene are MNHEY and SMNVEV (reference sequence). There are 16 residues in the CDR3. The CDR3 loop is CASSLTQSLSGNTIYF. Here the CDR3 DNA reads TGTGCCAGCAGCCTCACCCAGTCCCTCTCTGGAAACACCATATATTTT.

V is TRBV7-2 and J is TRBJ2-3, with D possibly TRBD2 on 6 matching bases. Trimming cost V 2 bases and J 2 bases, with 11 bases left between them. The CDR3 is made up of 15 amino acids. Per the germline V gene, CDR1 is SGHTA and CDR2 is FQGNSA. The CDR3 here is CASSLRAGNTDTQYF. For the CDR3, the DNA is TGTGCCAGCAGCTTAAGGGCGGGGAACACAGATACGCAGTATTTT.

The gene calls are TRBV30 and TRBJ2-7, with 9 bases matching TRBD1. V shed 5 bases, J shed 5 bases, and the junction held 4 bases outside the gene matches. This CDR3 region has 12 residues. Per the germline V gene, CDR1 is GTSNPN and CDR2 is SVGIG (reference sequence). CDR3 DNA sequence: TGTGCCTGGGGGACAGGGAACAACGAGCAGTACGTC. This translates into CAWGTGNNEQYV.

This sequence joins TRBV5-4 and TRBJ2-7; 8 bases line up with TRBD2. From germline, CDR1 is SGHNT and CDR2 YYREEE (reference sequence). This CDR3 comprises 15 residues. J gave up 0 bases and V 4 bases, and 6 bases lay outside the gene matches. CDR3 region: CASSPTTSDSYEQYF. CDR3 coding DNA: TGTGCCAGCAGCCCCACGACTAGCGACTCCTACGAGCAGTACTTC.

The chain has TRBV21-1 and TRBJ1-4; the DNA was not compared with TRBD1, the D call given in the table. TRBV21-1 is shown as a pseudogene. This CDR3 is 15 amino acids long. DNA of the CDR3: TGTGCCAGCAGTTTTCAGGCACGTAGAGATGAAAAACTGTTTTTT. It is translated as CASSFQARRDEKLFF.

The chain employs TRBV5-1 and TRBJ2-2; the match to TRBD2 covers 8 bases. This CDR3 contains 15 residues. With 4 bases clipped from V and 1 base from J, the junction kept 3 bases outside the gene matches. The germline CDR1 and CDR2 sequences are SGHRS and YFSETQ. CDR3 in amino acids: CASSVAGRNTGELFF. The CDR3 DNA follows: TGCGCCAGCAGCGTAGCGGGAAGGAACACCGGGGAGCTGTTTTTT.

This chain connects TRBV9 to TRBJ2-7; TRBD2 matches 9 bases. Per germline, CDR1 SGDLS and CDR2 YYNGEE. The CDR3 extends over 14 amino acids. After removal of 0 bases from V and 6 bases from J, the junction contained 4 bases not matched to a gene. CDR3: CASSVDTSGREQYF. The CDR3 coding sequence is TGTGCCAGCAGCGTAGACACTAGCGGGCGCGAGCAGTACTTC.

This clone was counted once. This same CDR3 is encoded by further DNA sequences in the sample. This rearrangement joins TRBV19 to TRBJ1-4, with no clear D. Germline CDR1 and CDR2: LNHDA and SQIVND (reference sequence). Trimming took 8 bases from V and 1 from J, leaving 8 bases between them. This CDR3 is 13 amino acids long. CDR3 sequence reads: CASGGLTNEKLFF. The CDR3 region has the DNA TGTGCCAGTGGAGGGTTAACTAATGAAAAACTGTTTTTT.